The 10 T cell receptor beta chains below all came from one sample that was sequenced in a study of cytomegalovirus exposure and HLA in healthy donors. This PCR relied on a set of 60 Vbeta primers and 13 Jbeta primers. Here immunoSEQ multiplex PCR was the method, and the copy in TCRdb shows in-frame clones only, minus some. The sample comprises approximately 180,000 clones, roughly three quarters of which are singletons, and about 2.7% rests with the top ten. Material: PBMCs. The receptors here all came from a male donor in good health and CMV-seronegative.

The J gene is TRBJ2-1, the V gene TRBV28; TRBD1 matches at 10 bases. This CDR3 is 16 amino acids long. With V trimmed by 6 bases and J by 7 bases, 12 bases remained unmatched. Germline-derived CDR1 and CDR2 are MDHEN and SYDVKM. This chain's CDR3 is CASSPPGQGRGNEQFF. The CDR3 nucleotides are TGTGCCAGCAGCCCCCCGGGACAGGGGAGAGGGAATGAGCAGTTCTTC.

The chain uses TRBV27 and TRBJ1-5; D unclear. CDR3 length equals 13 residues. V was pared by 8 bases and J by 0 bases, with 8 bases between. Germline-derived CDR1 and CDR2 are MNHEY and SMNVEV (reference sequence). This chain's CDR3 is CASGRYSNQPQHF. For the CDR3, the DNA is TGTGCCAGCGGGCGATATAGCAATCAGCCCCAGCATTTT.

Only one count was recorded for this clone. The V gene is TRBV5-1, the J gene TRBJ2-3; 9 positions match TRBD1. The trim removed 5 bases at V and 5 bases at J, leaving 3 bases unmatched. The CDR3 loop spans 13 amino acids. In germline, CDR1 is SGHRS, CDR2 YFSETQ. The CDR3 region is CASRGQGKDTQYF. The CDR3 bases are TGCGCCAGCAGAGGACAGGGGAAAGATACGCAGTATTTT. Together with reference TRBV5-1 and TRBJ2-3, the CDR3 gives the full variable domain: KAGVTQTPRYLIKTRGQQVTLSCSPISGHRSVSWYQQTPGQGLQFLFEYFSETQRNKGNFPGRFSGRQFSNSRSEMNVSTLELGDSALYLCASRGQGKDTQYFGPGTRLTVL.

This sequence joins TRBV7-9 and TRBJ2-7, with D maybe TRBD1 (6 bases). The CDR3 is made up of 13 amino acids. V was pared by 1 base and J by 6 bases, with 10 bases between. CDR1 SEHNR and CDR2 FQNEAQ come from the germline V gene (reference sequence). CDR3 residues: CASSLEPRGEQYF. The DNA for the CDR3 is TGTGCCAGCAGCTTAGAACCCAGGGGCGAGCAGTACTTC.

The chain employs TRBV13 and TRBJ2-7; 8 nucleotides align to TRBD1. The CDR3 has 15 residues. CDR1 and CDR2 (germline): PRHDT, FYEKMQ (reference sequence). V shed 0 bases, J shed 1 base, and the junction held 2 bases outside the gene matches. Written as DNA, the CDR3 is TGTGCCAGCAGCTTAGGGGGACAGGCATCCTACGAGCAGTACTTC. Translation: CASSLGGQASYEQYF.

The rearrangement joins TRBV7-9 to TRBJ2-1; the match to TRBD2 covers 12 bases. Germline CDR1 and CDR2: SEHNR and FQNEAQ (reference sequence). This CDR3 contains 18 residues. Here the CDR3 DNA reads TGTGCACTTCTTAGGGCTAGCGGGAGGGCCACCCGTGTCAATGAGCAGTTCTTC. It is translated as CALLRASGRATRVNEQFF.

This chain joins TRBV6-1 and TRBJ2-2, with D possibly TRBD2 on 6 matching bases. The V gene lost 1 base and the J gene lost 1 base, with 13 bases spanning the gap. CDR1 is MNHNS, CDR2 SASEGT, per germline. This CDR3 region has 17 residues. CDR3 DNA: TGTGCCAGCAGTGAAGGGGGGACTGCCTGGAACACCGGGGAGCTGTTTTTT. Residues: CASSEGGTAWNTGELFF.

The chain couples TRBV6-5 to TRBJ1-2; 9 bases are shared with TRBD1. The CDR3 totals 13 residues. Per germline, CDR1 MNHEY and CDR2 SVGAGI. The V segment lost 4 bases and the J segment 7 bases; nucleotides outside the gene matches: 4. CDR3 residues: CASSSLDRGGYTF. The CDR3 DNA reads as TGTGCCAGCAGTTCACTGGACAGGGGTGGCTACACCTTC.

V and J are TRBV30 and TRBJ1-2; TRBD1 matches 7 bases. This CDR3 contains 13 residues. Looked up from germline, CDR1 is GTSNPN and CDR2 is SVGIG (reference sequence). Trimming cost V 2 bases and J 4 bases; bases outside gene matches: 4. The CDR3 sequence: CAWSRPGGYGYTF. The CDR3 DNA follows: TGTGCCTGGAGTCGACCAGGGGGCTATGGCTACACCTTC.

The V and J genes are TRBV30 and TRBJ1-6; D gene ambiguous. Per germline, CDR1 GTSNPN and CDR2 SVGIG (reference sequence). Trimming pared 0 bases from V and 9 bases from J, leaving 12 bases between. There are 14 residues in the CDR3. The chain's CDR3 is CAWSVHKSGSPLHF. CDR3 nucleotide sequence: TGTGCCTGGAGTGTACATAAAAGCGGTTCACCCCTCCACTTT.